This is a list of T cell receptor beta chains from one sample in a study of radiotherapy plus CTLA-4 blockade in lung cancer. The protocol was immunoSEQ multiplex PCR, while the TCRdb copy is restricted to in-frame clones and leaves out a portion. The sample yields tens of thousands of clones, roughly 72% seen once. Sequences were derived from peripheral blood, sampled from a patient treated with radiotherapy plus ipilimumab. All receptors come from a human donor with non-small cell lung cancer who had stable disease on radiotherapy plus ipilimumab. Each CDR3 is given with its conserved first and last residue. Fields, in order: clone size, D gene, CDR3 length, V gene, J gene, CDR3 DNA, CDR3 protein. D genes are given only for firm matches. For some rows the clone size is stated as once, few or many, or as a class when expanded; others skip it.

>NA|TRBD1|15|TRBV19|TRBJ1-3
TGTGCCAGTAGCACGACAGGGTTCTTTGGAAACACCATATATTTT
CASSTTGFFGNTIYF
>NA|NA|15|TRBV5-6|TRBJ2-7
TGTGCCAGCAGCTACAGGGACCCTTCTAACTGGGGGCAGTACTTC
CASSYRDPSNWGQYF
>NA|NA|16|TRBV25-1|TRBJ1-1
TGTGCCAGCAGTGGATGGGAGAGAGGGATGAACACTGAAGCTTTCTTT
CASSGWERGMNTEAFF
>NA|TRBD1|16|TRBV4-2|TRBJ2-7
TGTGCCAGCAGCCAAGATAGAACAGGGGCCTCCTACGAGCAGTACTTC
CASSQDRTGASYEQYF
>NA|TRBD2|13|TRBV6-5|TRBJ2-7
TGTGCCAGCAGAGCAACACTAGCGCGAGGGCAGTACTTC
CASRATLARGQYF
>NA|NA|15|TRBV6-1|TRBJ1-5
TGTGCCAGCAGTACCGGGACAAAGAGCAATCAGCCCCAGCATTTT
CASSTGTKSNQPQHF
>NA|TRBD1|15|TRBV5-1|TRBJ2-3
TGCGCCAGCAGCCGGACAGGGGGTACGACAGATACGCAGTATTTT
CASSRTGGTTDTQYF
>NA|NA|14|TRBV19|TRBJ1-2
TGTGCCAGTAGTATATCAGGGGTAGGAGGTGGCTACACCTTC
CASSISGVGGGYTF
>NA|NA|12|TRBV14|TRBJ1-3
TGTGCCAGCAGCCCCAAGGGGGTAACCATATATTTT
CASSPKGVTIYF
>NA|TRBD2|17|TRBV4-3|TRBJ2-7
TGCGCCAGCAGCTTGTATGTCAGCGGGGGCCCCACCTACGAGCAGTACTTC
CASSLYVSGGPTYEQYF
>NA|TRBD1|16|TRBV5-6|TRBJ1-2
TGTGCCAGCAGCGGGGACAGGGGGAAAGCTAACTATGGCTACACCTTC
CASSGDRGKANYGYTF
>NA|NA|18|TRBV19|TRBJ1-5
TGTGCCAGTAGTATATCCAGGCGGTCGGGGAATAGCAATCAGCCCCAGCATTTT
CASSISRRSGNSNQPQHF
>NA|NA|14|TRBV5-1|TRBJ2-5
TGCGCCAGCAGCTCCGGGACACCGCAAGAGACCCAGTACTTC
CASSSGTPQETQYF
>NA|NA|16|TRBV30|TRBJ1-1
TGTGCCTGGAGTACCCCCCGATGGGGGCGGAACACTGAAGCTTTCTTT
CAWSTPRWGRNTEAFF
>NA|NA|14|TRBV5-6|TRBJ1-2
TGTGCCAGCAGCTTTTTGACTCTGAACTATGGCTACACCTTC
CASSFLTLNYGYTF
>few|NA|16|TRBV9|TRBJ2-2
TGTGCCAGCAGCGCAGTGGAGCGTACGAACACCGGGGAGCTGTTTTTT
CASSAVERTNTGELFF
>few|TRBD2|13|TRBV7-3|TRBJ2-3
TGTGCCAGCAGCTTTGGACTAGCAGATACGCAGTATTTT
CASSFGLADTQYF
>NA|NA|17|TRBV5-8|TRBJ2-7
TGTGCCAGCAGCTGGGGACTTTCTCTAGGAGTTTCCTACGAGCAGTACTTC
CASSWGLSLGVSYEQYF
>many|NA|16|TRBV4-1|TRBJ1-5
TGCGCCAGCAGCCGAGCAGGGAATACTCGCAATCAGCCCCAGCATTTT
CASSRAGNTRNQPQHF
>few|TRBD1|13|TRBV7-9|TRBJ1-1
TGTGCCAGCAGGAAAACAGGGGACACTGAAGCTTTCTTT
CASRKTGDTEAFF
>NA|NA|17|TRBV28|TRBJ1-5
TGTGCCAGCAGTGGGTTTACAGGTGATTATAGCAATCAGCCCCAGCATTTT
CASSGFTGDYSNQPQHF
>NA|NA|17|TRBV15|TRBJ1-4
TGTGCCACCAGCAGAGATACCAGTGGAGCAACTAATGAAAAACTGTTTTTT
CATSRDTSGATNEKLFF
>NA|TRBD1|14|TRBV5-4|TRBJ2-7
TGTGCCAGCAGATCCTCGGGACAGGGCTACGAGCAGTACTTC
CASRSSGQGYEQYF
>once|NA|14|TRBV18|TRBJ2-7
TGTGCCAGCTCACCGGGGACATACTCCTACGAGCAGTACTTC
CASSPGTYSYEQYF
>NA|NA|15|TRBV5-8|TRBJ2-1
TGTGCCAGCAGCTTTTCCAGGCCGTCCTACAATGAGCAGTTCTTC
CASSFSRPSYNEQFF
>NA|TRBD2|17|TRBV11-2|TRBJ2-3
TGTGCCAGCAGCCCCAGACTAGCGGGGGGGTCTGCAGATACGCAGTATTTT
CASSPRLAGGSADTQYF
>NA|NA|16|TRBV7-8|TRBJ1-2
TGTGCCAGCAGCTTAAGAAGACAGGCCCTCTTTCGTGGCTACACCTTC
CASSLRRQALFRGYTF
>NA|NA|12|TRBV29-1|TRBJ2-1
TGCAGCGTTCGGGGATTACGGCATGAGCAGTTCTTC
CSVRGLRHEQFF
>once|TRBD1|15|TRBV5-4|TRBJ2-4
TGTGCCAGCAGCTTGGCACAGGGGGCTAAAAACATTCAGTACTTC
CASSLAQGAKNIQYF
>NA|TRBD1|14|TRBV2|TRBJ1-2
TGTGCCAGCAGAACCGGGACAGAGATATATGGCTACACCTTC
CASRTGTEIYGYTF
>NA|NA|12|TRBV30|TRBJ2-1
TGTGCCTGGAGTGTACGGGATACCAACCAGTTCTTC
CAWSVRDTNQFF
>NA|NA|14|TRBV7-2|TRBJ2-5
TGTGCCAGCAGCTTAGGGTCTAGACAAGAGACCCAGTACTTC
CASSLGSRQETQYF
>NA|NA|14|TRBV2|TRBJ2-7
TGTGCCACCTCCCCGCGTCTGAGCTCCTACGAGCAGTACTTC
CATSPRLSSYEQYF
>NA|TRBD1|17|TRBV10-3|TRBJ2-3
TGTGCCATCAGTGAGTCGAAGGGACAGGGGGCTTCAGATACGCAGTATTTT
CAISESKGQGASDTQYF
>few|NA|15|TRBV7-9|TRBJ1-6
TGTGCCAGCAGCCGTCCTGGGACTGGTAATTCACCCCTCCACTTT
CASSRPGTGNSPLHF
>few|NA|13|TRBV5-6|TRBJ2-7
TGTGCCAGCAGCTCGGACAACTCCTACGAGCAGTACTTC
CASSSDNSYEQYF
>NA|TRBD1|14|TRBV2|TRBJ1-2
TGTGCCAGCAGCAAAGCAGGGGGAAACTATGGCTACACCTTC
CASSKAGGNYGYTF
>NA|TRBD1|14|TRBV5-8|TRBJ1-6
TGTGCCAGCAGCTTGGTTCAGGGGGGTTCACCCCTCCACTTT
CASSLVQGGSPLHF
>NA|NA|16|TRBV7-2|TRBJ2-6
TGTGCCAGCAGCTTAAGTTGGCAAGCTGGGGCCAACGTCCTGACTTTC
CASSLSWQAGANVLTF
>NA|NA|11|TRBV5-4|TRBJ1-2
TGTGCCAGCAGCTACATGTATGGCTACACCTTC
CASSYMYGYTF
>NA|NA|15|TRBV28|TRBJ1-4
TGTGCCAGCAGTGAACAGGCTACCATGGGTGAAAAACTGTTTTTT
CASSEQATMGEKLFF
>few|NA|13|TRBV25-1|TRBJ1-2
TGTGCCAGCAGCCTAGACGGTGGCACGGGCTACACCTTC
CASSLDGGTGYTF
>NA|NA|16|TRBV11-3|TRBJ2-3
TGTGCCAGCAGCGCTAGGACAGCCCAGGCCGCAGATACGCAGTATTTT
CASSARTAQAADTQYF
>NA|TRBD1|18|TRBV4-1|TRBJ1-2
TGCGCCAGCAGCCAAGAGATTCCAGTACAGGGGGGCGACTATGGCTACACCTTC
CASSQEIPVQGGDYGYTF
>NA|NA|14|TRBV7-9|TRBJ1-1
TGTGCCAGCAGCAAACAGGGTGTGAGCACTGAAGCTTTCTTT
CASSKQGVSTEAFF
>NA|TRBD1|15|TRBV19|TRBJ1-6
TGTGCCAGTAGTATTTTTACAGGGGGAGACTCACCCCTCCACTTT
CASSIFTGGDSPLHF
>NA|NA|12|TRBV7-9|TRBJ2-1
TGTGCCAGCAGCTTCCGGGACAATGAGCAGTTCTTC
CASSFRDNEQFF
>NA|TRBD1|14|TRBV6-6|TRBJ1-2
TGTGCCAGCAGTCCCGGACAGGGAGGTAGAGGCTACACCTTC
CASSPGQGGRGYTF
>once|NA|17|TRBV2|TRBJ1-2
TGTGCCAGCAGGAGGGGTGGGGGCGTGAGAGATAACTATGGCTACACCTTC
CASRRGGGVRDNYGYTF
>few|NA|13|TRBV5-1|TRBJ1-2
TGCGCCAGCAGCCTAGACAGTAACTATGGCTACACCTTC
CASSLDSNYGYTF